The subject of this entry is one T cell receptor (beta chain). These data belong to a study of T cell changes during pregnancy in multiple sclerosis. Trimming left V 1 base short and J 2 bases short, with 18 bases between. Germline V lookup: CDR1 SEHNR, CDR2 FQNEAQ (reference sequence). CDR3 size: 17 residues. Some clones are missing from TCRdb's copy, which holds only in-frame ones; the method was immunoSEQ multiplex PCR. This table has about 75,000 clones, approximately 95% appearing once. This clonotype originated in a female donor with multiple sclerosis, enrolled in a pregnancy study. Specimen: CD4+ T cells from peripheral blood mononuclear cells, collected after pregnancy. The rearrangement uses TRBV7-9 and TRBJ2-7; D not resolved. In DNA form, the CDR3 reads TGTGCCAGCAGCTTAGATCCCACTACGCCCCTAACCTACGAGCAGTACTTC. Translating it yields CASSLDPTTPLTYEQYF.